This T cell receptor (beta chain) was documented in a study of T-cell reconstitution after alpha-beta-depleted transplantation in children. V trimming: 6 bases; J trimming: 2 bases; junction bases outside the gene matches: 7. CDR1 MNHEY and CDR2 SVGAGI come from the germline V gene. CDR3 length: 14 amino acids. The TCRbeta library incorporated unique molecular identifiers. Via MiXCR, TCRdb re-called the PCR reads, giving one row per CDR3 protein. The table includes approximately 290,000 distinct CDR3 sequences, 11% detected once. General study findings and limits: The study traced high day-60 TCRbeta diversity in some patients to surviving recipient T cells and thymic progenitors.

This clonotype has a count of ten or more. Its antigen remains unknown. This TCR was recovered from a male patient between 2 and 10 years old who had a stem cell transplant for chronic granulomatous disease, so the T cells may come from the graft donor. The chain combines TRBV6-5 with TRBJ2-7, with 7 bases matching TRBD1. Sample: peripheral blood, taken 180 days after TCRalphabeta/CD19-depleted stem cell transplant. CDR3: CASSGTEGTYEQYF. Here the CDR3 DNA reads TGTGCCAGCAGCGGGACAGAGGGGACCTACGAGCAGTACTTC.